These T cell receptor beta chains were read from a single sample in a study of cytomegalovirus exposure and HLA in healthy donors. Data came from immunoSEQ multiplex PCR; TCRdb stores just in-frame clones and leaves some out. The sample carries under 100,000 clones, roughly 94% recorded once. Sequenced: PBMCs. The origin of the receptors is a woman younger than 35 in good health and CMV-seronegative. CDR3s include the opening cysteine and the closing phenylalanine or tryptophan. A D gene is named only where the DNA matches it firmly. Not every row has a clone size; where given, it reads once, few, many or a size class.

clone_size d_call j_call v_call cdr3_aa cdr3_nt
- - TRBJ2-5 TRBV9 CASSPTGETQYF TGTGCCAGCAGCCCCACGGGAGAGACCCAGTACTTC
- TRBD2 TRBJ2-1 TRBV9 CASSPNPGTSSYNEQFF TGTGCCAGCAGCCCAAATCCCGGGACTAGTTCCTACAATGAGCAGTTCTTC
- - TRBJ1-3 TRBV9 CASSVSTRSSGNTIYF TGTGCCAGCAGCGTTAGTACTAGGAGTTCTGGAAACACCATATATTTT
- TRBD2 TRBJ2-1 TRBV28 CASSRAAAGGVHEQFF TGTGCCAGCAGTAGGGCGGCAGCGGGAGGCGTCCATGAGCAGTTCTTC
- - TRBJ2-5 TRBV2 CASNWSDGETQYF TGTGCCAGCAACTGGTCAGACGGGGAGACCCAGTACTTC
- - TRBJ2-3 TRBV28 CASRATDTQYF TGTGCCAGCAGGGCCACAGATACGCAGTATTTT
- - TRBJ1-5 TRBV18 CASSQQGGGNQPQHF TGTGCCAGCTCACAACAAGGTGGAGGCAATCAGCCCCAGCATTTT
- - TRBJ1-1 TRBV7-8 CASSKARTRPNTEAFF TGTGCCAGCAGCAAAGCGCGGACAAGGCCGAACACTGAAGCTTTCTTT
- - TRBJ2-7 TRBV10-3 CAIKGQTSYEQYF TGTGCCATCAAAGGACAGACCTCCTACGAGCAGTACTTC
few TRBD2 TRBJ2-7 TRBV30 CAWSAYSGLAGAWEQYF TGTGCCTGGAGTGCGTACTCGGGACTAGCGGGGGCGTGGGAGCAGTACTTC
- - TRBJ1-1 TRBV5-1 CASSLQLTTNTEAFF TGCGCCAGCAGCTTACAGCTAACGACAAACACTGAAGCTTTCTTT
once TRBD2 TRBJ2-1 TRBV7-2 CASSPPGLGSANEQFF TGTGCCAGCAGCCCGCCGGGACTAGGGTCGGCCAATGAGCAGTTCTTC
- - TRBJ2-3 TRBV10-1 CASSEGSLRGTQYF TGCGCCAGCAGTGAAGGGAGCTTACGGGGTACGCAGTATTTT
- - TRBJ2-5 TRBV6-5 CASSHQTRGGETQYF TGTGCCAGCAGCCACCAGACTCGGGGTGGGGAGACCCAGTACTTC
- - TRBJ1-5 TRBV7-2 CASSLSGTNQPQHF TGTGCCAGCAGCTTATCAGGGACAAATCAGCCCCAGCATTTT
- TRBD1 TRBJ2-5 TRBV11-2 CASSPGQGARETQYF TGTGCCAGCAGCCCTGGACAGGGAGCCCGAGAGACCCAGTACTTC
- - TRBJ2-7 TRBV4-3 CASSQAVTGGGYEQYF TGCGCCAGCAGCCAAGCCGTGACAGGTGGGGGCTACGAGCAGTACTTC
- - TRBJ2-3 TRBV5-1 CASSLPSVTDTQYF TGCGCCAGCAGCCTCCCTAGCGTCACAGATACGCAGTATTTT
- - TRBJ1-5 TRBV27 CASSFGGEGQPQHF TGTGCCAGCAGTTTTGGTGGGGAGGGTCAGCCCCAGCATTTT
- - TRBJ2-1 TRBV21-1 CASSADGTSGYYNEQFF TGTGCCAGCAGCGCCGACGGGACTAGCGGGTACTACAATGAGCAGTTCTTC
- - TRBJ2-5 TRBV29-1 CSVEQQGETQYF TGCAGCGTTGAACAGCAGGGAGAGACCCAGTACTTC
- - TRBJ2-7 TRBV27 CASSLLQGMEQYF TGTGCCAGCAGTTTACTACAGGGAATGGAGCAGTACTTC
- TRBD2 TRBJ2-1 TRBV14 CASSQLAGGNNEQFF TGTGCCAGCAGCCAACTAGCGGGGGGGAACAATGAGCAGTTCTTC
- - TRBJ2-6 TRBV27 CASSFHSSGANVLTF TGTGCCAGCAGTTTCCATAGCTCTGGGGCCAACGTCCTGACTTTC
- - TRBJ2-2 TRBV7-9 CASSRSQTGELFF TGTGCCAGCAGCCGTTCCCAGACCGGGGAGCTGTTTTTT
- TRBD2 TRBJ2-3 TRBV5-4 CASSLVLAGGTDTQYF TGTGCCAGCAGCTTAGTCCTAGCGGGGGGGACAGATACGCAGTATTTT
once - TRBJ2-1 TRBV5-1 CASNLWGPNNEQFF TGCGCCAGCAATCTCTGGGGGCCTAACAATGAGCAGTTCTTC
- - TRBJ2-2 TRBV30 CAWRRGQGTGELFF TGTGCCTGGAGACGTGGCCAGGGGACCGGGGAGCTGTTTTTT
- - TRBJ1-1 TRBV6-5 CASSYAGLDGYTEAFF TGTGCCAGCAGTTACGCGGGTTTGGACGGGTACACTGAAGCTTTCTTT
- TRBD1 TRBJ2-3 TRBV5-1 CASSPDRGLTDTQYF TGCGCCAGCAGCCCGGACAGGGGCCTCACCGATACGCAGTATTTT
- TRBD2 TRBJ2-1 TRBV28 CASSLGAGGQGNEQFF TGTGCCAGCAGTTTAGGAGCGGGGGGGCAGGGCAATGAGCAGTTCTTC
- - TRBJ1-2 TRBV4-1 CASSLAGFYGYTF TGCGCCAGCAGCTTGGCAGGGTTCTATGGCTACACCTTC
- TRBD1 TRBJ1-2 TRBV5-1 CASSPGTGLYGYTF TGCGCCAGCAGCCCCGGGACAGGGCTTTATGGCTACACCTTC
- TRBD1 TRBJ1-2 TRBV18 CASSPGQGARLNQFSYGYTF TGTGCCAGCTCACCCGGGCAGGGGGCGCGTTTGAATCAATTTTCCTATGGCTACACCTTC
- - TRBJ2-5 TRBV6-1 CASSLWRSETQYF TGTGCCAGCAGTCTTTGGCGGTCAGAGACCCAGTACTTC
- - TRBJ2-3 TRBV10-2 CASSESLGTDTQYF TGCGCCAGCAGTGAGTCGTTAGGCACAGATACGCAGTATTTT
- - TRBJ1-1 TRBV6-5 CASSYPGTTHTEAFF TGTGCCAGCAGTTACCCGGGAACCACTCACACTGAAGCTTTCTTT
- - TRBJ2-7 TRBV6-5 CASTTGGPAPYEQYF TGTGCCAGCACTACCGGGGGACCCGCTCCCTACGAGCAGTACTTC
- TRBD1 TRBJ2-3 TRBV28 CASSPSPGQSTDTQYF TGTGCCAGCAGTCCCTCCCCGGGACAGTCAACAGATACGCAGTATTTT
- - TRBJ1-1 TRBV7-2 CASSRRDGTEAFF TGTGCCAGCAGCAGGCGGGACGGCACTGAAGCTTTCTTT
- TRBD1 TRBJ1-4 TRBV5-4 CASSRMTGGKNEKLFF TGTGCCAGCAGTCGAATGACAGGGGGCAAGAATGAAAAACTGTTTTTT
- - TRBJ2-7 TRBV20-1 CSALQGYEQYF TGCAGTGCTCTCCAGGGCTACGAGCAGTACTTC
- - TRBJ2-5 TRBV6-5 CASNGSPGEVETQYF TGTGCCAGCAACGGGAGCCCCGGGGAGGTGGAGACCCAGTACTTC
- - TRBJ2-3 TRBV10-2 CASSEPPGPDTQYF TGCGCCAGCAGTGAACCCCCAGGGCCAGATACGCAGTATTTT
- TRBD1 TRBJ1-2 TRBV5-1 CASRSDRAIDVRYGYTF TGCGCCAGCAGGTCAGACAGGGCCATCGACGTGAGGTATGGCTACACCTTC
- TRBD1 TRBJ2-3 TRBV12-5 CASGGDRAFGTDTQYF TGTGCTAGTGGTGGGGACAGGGCGTTTGGCACAGATACGCAGTATTTT
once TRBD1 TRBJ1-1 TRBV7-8 CASSSGQGPSTEAFF TGTGCCAGCAGCTCGGGACAGGGGCCCTCCACCGAAGCTTTCTTT
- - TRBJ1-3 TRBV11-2 CASSLAPGRRGNTIYF TGTGCCAGCAGCTTGGCGCCAGGTCGACGTGGAAACACCATATATTTT
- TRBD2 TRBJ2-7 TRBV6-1 CASSPEGVAGGEQYF TGTGCCAGCAGCCCAGAAGGGGTGGCGGGAGGCGAGCAGTACTTC
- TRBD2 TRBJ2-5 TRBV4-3 CASRPGLGTWETQYF TGCGCCAGCAGACCGGGACTAGGTACTTGGGAGACCCAGTACTTC
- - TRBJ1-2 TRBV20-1 CQAGGANGYTF TGTCAAGCTGGGGGGGCGAATGGCTACACCTTC
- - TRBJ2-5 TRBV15 CATTALRGETQYF TGTGCCACCACCGCACTCCGGGGAGAGACCCAGTACTTC
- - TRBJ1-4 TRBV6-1 CASSETGRATNEKLFF TGTGCCAGCAGTGAAACAGGGCGGGCGACTAATGAAAAACTGTTTTTT
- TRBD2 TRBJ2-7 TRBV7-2 CASSLSGLAGVEQYF TGTGCCAGCAGCTTAAGTGGTCTAGCGGGGGTCGAGCAGTACTTC
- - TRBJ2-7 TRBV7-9 CASSLIRFEAKQYF TGTGCCAGCAGCTTAATCCGGTTTGAGGCGAAGCAGTACTTC